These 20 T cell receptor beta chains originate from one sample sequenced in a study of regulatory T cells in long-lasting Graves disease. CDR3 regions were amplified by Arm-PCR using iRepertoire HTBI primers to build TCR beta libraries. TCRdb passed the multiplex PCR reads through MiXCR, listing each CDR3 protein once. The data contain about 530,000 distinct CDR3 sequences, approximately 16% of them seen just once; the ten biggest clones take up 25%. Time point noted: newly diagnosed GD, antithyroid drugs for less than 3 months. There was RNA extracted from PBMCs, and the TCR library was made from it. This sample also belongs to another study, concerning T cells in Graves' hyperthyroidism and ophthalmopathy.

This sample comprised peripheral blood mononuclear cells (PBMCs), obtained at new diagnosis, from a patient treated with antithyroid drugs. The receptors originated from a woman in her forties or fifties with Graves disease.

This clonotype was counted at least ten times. The CDR3 DNA reads as TGTGCCAGCTCCACAGGACGCGCCTCCTACAATGAGCAGTTCTTC. Translated, it gives CASSTGRASYNEQFF. The genes are TRBV18 and TRBJ2-1; D perhaps matches TRBD1 (5 bases). Per germline, CDR1 KGHSH and CDR2 LQKENI. The CDR3 runs 15 residues. The ends were cut back, 6 bases at V and 0 bases at J, with 12 bases in the middle.

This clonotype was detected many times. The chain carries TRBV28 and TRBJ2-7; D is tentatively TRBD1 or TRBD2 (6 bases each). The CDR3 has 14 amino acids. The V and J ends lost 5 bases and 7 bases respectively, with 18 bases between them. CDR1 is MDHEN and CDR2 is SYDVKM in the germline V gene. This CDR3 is CASSAGGLLWEQYF. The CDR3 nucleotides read TGTGCCAGCAGTGCCGGGGGCCTCCTTTGGGAGCAGTACTTC.

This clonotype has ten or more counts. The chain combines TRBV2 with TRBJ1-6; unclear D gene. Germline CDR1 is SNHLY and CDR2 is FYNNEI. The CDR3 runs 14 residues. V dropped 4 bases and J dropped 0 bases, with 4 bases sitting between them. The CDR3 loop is CASSANSYNSPLHF. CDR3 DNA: TGTGCCAGCAGTGCCAACTCCTATAATTCACCCCTCCACTTT. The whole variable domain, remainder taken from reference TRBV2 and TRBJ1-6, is EPEVTQTPSHQVTQMGQEVILRCVPISNHLYFYWYRQILGQKVEFLVSFYNNEISEKSEIFDDQFSVERPDGSNFTLKIRSTKLEDSAMYFCASSANSYNSPLHFGNGTRLTVT.

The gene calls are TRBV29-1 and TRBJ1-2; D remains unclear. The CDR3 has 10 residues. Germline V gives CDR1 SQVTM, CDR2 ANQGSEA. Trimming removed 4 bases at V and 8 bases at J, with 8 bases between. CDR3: CSVGREGYTF. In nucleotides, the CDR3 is TGCAGCGTTGGACGGGAAGGCTACACCTTC.

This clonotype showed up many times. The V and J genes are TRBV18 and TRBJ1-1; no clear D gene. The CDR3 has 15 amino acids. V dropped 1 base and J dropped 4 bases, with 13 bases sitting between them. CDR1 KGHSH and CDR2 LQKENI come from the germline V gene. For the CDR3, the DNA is TGTGCCAGCTCACCACGACGCGGGTTAGGCACTGAAGCTTTCTTT. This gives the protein CASSPRRGLGTEAFF.

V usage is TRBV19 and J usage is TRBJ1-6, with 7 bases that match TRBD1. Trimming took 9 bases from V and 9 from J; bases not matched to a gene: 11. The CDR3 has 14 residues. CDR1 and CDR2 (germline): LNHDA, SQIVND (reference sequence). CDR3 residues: CASTLGGSGSPLHF. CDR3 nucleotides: TGTGCCAGCACTCTAGGGGGCTCTGGTTCACCCCTCCACTTT.

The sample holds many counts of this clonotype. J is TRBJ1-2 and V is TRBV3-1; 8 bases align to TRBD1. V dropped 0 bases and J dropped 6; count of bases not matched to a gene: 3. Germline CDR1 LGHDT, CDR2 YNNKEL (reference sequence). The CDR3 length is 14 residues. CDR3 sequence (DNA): TGTGCCAGCAGCCAAGAAGGACAGGGAGATGGCTACACCTTC. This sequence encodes CASSQEGQGDGYTF.

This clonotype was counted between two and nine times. CDR3 DNA sequence: TGTGCCAGCAGTTACTTCGTCGACGGGAGCTCCTACGAGCAGTACTTC. It specifies CASSYFVDGSSYEQYF. The chain links TRBV6-5 to TRBJ2-7; a possible D gene is TRBD2 (6 bases). The V gene's germline CDR1 is MNHEY and CDR2 SVGAGI. Trimming removed 1 base at V and 0 bases at J, with 13 bases between. The CDR3 runs to 16 residues.

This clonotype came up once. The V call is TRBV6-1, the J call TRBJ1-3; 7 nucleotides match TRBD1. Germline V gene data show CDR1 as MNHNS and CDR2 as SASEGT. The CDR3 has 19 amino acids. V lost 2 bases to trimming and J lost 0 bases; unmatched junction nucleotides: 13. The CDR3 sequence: CASSERDSYLSYSGNTIYF. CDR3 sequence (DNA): TGTGCCAGCAGTGAAAGGGACAGCTATCTCTCTTACTCTGGAAACACCATATATTTT.

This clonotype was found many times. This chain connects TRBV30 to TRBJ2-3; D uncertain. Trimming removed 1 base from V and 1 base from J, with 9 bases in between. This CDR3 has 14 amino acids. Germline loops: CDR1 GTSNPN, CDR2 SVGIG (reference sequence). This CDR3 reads CAWSAGLGTDTQYF. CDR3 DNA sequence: TGTGCCTGGAGTGCTGGTCTCGGCACAGATACGCAGTATTTT.

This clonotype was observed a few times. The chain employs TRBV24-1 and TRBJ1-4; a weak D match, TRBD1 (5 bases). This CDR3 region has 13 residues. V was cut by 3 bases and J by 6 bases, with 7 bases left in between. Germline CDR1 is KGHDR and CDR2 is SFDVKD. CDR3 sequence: CATSDSRDEKLFF. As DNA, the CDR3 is TGTGCCACCAGTGATAGCAGGGATGAAAAACTGTTTTTT.

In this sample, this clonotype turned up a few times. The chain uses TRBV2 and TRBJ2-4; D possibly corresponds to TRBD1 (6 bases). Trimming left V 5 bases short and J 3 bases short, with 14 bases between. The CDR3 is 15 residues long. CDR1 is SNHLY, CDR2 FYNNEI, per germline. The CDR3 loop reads CASSRPGTRKNIQYF. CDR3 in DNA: TGTGCCAGCAGTCGTCCCGGGACACGCAAAAACATTCAGTACTTC.

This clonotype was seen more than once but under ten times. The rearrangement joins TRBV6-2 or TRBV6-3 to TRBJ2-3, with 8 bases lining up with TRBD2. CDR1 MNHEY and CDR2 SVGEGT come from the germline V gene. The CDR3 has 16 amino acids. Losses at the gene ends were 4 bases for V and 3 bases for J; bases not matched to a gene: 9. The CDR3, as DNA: TGTGCCAGCAGTTCCGGGGGGGGACTATTTACAGATACGCAGTATTTT. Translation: CASSSGGGLFTDTQYF.

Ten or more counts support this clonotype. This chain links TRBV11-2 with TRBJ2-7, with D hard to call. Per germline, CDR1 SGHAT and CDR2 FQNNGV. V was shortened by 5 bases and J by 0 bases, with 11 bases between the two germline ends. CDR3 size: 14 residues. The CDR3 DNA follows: TGTGCCAGCAGCACAAGACCTAGCTCCTACGAGCAGTACTTC. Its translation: CASSTRPSSYEQYF. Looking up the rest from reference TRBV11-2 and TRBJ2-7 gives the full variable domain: EAGVAQSPRYKIIEKRQSVAFWCNPISGHATLYWYQQILGQGPKLLIQFQNNGVVDDSQLPKDRFSAERLKGVDSTLKIQPAKLEDSAVYLCASSTRPSSYEQYFGPGTRLTVT.

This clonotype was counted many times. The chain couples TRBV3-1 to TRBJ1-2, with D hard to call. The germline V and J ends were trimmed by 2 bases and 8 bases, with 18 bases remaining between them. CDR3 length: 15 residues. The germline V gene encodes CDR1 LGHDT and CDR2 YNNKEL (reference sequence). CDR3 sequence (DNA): TGTGCCAGCAGCCAAATCTCCCTCGGAGGGTTCGGCTACACCTTC. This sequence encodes CASSQISLGGFGYTF.

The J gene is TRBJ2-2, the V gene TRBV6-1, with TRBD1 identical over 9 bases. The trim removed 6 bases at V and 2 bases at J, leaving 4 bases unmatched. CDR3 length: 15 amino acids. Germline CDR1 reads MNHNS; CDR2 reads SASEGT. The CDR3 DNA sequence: TGTGCCAGCAGACAGGGGGCCCCTAACACCGGGGAGCTGTTTTTT. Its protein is CASRQGAPNTGELFF.

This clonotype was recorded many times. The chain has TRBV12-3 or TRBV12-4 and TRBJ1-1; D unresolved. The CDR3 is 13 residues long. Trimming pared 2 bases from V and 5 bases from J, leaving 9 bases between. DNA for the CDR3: TGTGCCAGCAGTTTATGGGGAACTACTGAAGCTTTCTTT. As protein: CASSLWGTTEAFF.

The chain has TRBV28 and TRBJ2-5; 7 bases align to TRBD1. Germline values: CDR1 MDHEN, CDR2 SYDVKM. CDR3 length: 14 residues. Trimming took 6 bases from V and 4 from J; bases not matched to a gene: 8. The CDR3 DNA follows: TGTGCCAGCAGCCTATCGACAGGGAGAGAGACCCAGTACTTC. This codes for CASSLSTGRETQYF.

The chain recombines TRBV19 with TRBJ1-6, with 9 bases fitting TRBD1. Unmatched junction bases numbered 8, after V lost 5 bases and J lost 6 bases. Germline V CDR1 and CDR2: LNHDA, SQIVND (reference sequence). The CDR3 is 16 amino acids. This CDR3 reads CASSPGQGYGNSPLHF. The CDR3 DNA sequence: TGTGCCAGTAGTCCCGGACAGGGGTATGGTAATTCACCCCTCCACTTT. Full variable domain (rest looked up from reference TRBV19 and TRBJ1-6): DGGITQSPKYLFRKEGQNVTLSCEQNLNHDAMYWYRQDPGQGLRLIYYSQIVNDFQKGDIAEGYSVSREKKESFPLTVTSAQKNPTAFYLCASSPGQGYGNSPLHFGNGTRLTVT.

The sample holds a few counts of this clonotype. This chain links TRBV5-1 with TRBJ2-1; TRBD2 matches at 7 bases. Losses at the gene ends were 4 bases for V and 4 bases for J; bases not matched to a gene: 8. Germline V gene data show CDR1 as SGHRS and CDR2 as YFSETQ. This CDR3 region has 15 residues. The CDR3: CASSLGGEGYNEQFF. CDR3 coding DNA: TGCGCCAGCAGCCTCGGCGGGGAGGGTTACAATGAGCAGTTCTTC.